This record covers a single TCR beta chain. Its antigen is unknown. The sample holds no much larger clone one base away, and base qualities are not on file. The data originate from a study of control samples from healthy donors and cancer patients (dated by TCRdb to the early 2020s). CDR3 length: 12 amino acids, cysteine to phenylalanine. The CDR3 DNA has 36 bases and is translated from base 1. Based on the germline V gene (reference sequence), the CDR1 and CDR2 sequences are SEHNR and FQNEAQ. The germline V and J ends show losses of 4 bases and 7 bases respectively, and no gene match explains 1 base of the junction. The receptor library was made with the immunoSEQ multiplex PCR assay. The source is immuneACCESS, and TCRdb retained only in-frame sequences with V and J called. Part of the clones is not carried over; for the studies checked, unresolved V genes explain less than half of this, and the remainder is unexplained. In this sample the table shows approximately 150,000 clones, roughly 95% of which occur a single time. The ten top clones hold just over 1% of the sample.

The clonotype was recovered from a woman aged 25 to 39 in good health. The sequencing sample was made of blood. Recombination linked TRBV7-9 to TRBJ2-1, with 7 middle bases fitting TRBD1. The encoded CDR3 is CASSSTGNEQFF. The nucleotides are TGTGCCAGCAGCTCGACAGGGAATGAGCAGTTCTTC.